This TCR beta chain was sequenced during a study of breast tumors, draining lymph nodes, adjacent tissues. Breast cancer patients provided tissue from their axillary draining lymph nodes. The V gene lost 8 bases and the J gene lost 1 base, with 18 bases spanning the gap. The CDR3 loop spans 15 amino acids. The germline V gene has CDR1 MNHEY and CDR2 SVGAGI. This clonotype was observed at least ten times. TCRdb re-called the multiplex PCR reads with MiXCR, one entry per CDR3 protein. The sample lists roughly 86,000 distinct CDR3 sequences; roughly 20% were seen once. The rearrangement uses TRBV6-5 and TRBJ2-7, with D perhaps TRBD2 (6 bases). The sequenced sample was axillary lymph node tissue. The sequence derives from a female donor with breast cancer. Some clones in this sample may be carry-over from other donors' samples. In nucleotides, the CDR3 is TGTGCCAGCCGCCCCTCGGGACTCCTATCCTACGAGCAGTACTTC. It yields the protein CASRPSGLLSYEQYF.